The table lists the clone carrying this TCR beta chain with a few counts. The antigen is undetermined. The sample belongs to a study of cytomegalovirus exposure and HLA in healthy donors. Findings and limits, study-wide: Researchers reported in a later analysis that a missense DCLRE1C variant was tied to TCR beta V- and J-gene trimming. Analyses of presence and absence presupposed an approximately uniform sequencing depth across donors.

60 Vbeta and 13 Jbeta primers were used in PCR. Libraries were prepared by immunoSEQ multiplex PCR; TCRdb keeps only in-frame clonotypes and omits some of them. The sample includes about 140,000 clones, just over 70% of them seen just once. The junction had 0 bases not matched to a gene; V was cut back by 2 bases and J by 6 bases. This CDR3 region has 13 residues. Looked up from germline, CDR1 is MDHEN and CDR2 is SYDVKM. The rearrangement links TRBV28 to TRBJ2-4, with 8 bases lining up with TRBD1. This clonotype was sampled from a young woman in good health and CMV-seronegative. Sequences were obtained from PBMCs. CDR3 sequence reads: CASSLDRGNIQYF. CDR3 DNA sequence: TGTGCCAGCAGTTTAGACAGGGGAAACATTCAGTACTTC.